This T cell receptor beta chain was sequenced in a study of blood T cell repertoires in COVID-19. Source study methods: Estimates of nucleated cell counts were drawn from the amplification of reference gene primers. The repertoire was sequenced with immunoSEQ multiplex PCR; TCRdb's copy has only in-frame clones and lacks some. That table is the source of V, J and clone size, and D and trimming were worked out from the DNA. Of roughly 390,000 clones listed, around 87% are singletons. This CDR3 spans 20 amino acids. CDR1 and CDR2 from the germline V gene are LNHNV and YYDKDF (reference sequence). The V segment lost 0 bases and the J segment 1 base; nucleotides outside the gene matches: 14. This clone appeared a few times.

The rearrangement uses TRBV15 and TRBJ1-1, with 10 positions matching TRBD1. The sample consisted of peripheral blood. This clonotype originated in a woman aged 25 to 39 with COVID-19, enrolled during active disease. The CDR3 DNA reads as TGTGCCACCAGCAGAGATTACTGGGACAGGGGTTTTCCTAGGAACACTGAAGCTTTCTTT. Its translation is CATSRDYWDRGFPRNTEAFF.